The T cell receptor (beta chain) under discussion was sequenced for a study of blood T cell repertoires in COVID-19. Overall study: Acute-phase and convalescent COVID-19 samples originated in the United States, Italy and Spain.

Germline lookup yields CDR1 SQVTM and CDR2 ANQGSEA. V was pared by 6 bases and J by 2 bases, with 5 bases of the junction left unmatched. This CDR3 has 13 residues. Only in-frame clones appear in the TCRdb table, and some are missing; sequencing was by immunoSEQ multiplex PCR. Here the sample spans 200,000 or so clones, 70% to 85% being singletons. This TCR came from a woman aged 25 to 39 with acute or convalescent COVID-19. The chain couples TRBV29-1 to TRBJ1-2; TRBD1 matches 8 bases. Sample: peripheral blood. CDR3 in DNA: TGCAGCGTGTCAGGGGGCCCAAACTATGGCTACACCTTC. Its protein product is CSVSGGPNYGYTF. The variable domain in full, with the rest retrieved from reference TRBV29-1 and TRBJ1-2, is SAVISQKPSRDICQRGTSLTIQCQVDSQVTMMFWYRQQPGQSLTLIATANQGSEATYESGFVIDKFPISRPNLTFSTLTVSNMSPEDSSIYLCSVSGGPNYGYTFGSGTRLTVV.